These 27 T cell receptor beta chains were all obtained from the same sample, sequenced in a study of cytomegalovirus exposure and HLA in healthy donors. With 60 Vbeta and 13 Jbeta primers, the PCR was carried out. The data were produced by immunoSEQ multiplex PCR, yet TCRdb's version contains in-frame clones alone and is incomplete. Counted here are 85,000 to 130,000 clones, approximately 80% occurring once; the ten biggest clones make up 1.6%. Input material: PBMCs. The receptors were gathered from a man aged 45-65 years in good health and CMV-seronegative.

This rearrangement joins TRBV25-1 to TRBJ1-2; D unclear. Germline V gene sequence: CDR1 MGHDK, CDR2 SYGVNS. Deletions cut 6 bases from V and 5 bases from J, with 13 bases between. The length of the CDR3 is 13 residues. The CDR3 DNA is TGTGCCAGCAGAAAGGGAGCTCTGTATGGCTACACCTTC. Protein: CASRKGALYGYTF.

This rearrangement joins TRBV19 to TRBJ1-5, with 10 positions matching TRBD1. This CDR3 is built from 15 residues. V lost 7 bases and J lost 2; bases outside the gene matches: 5. Germline V gene sequence: CDR1 LNHDA, CDR2 SQIVND (reference sequence). The CDR3 nucleotides are TGTGCCAGTACCCGGACAGGGGGAGGCAATCAGCCCCAGCATTTT. Its protein is CASTRTGGGNQPQHF.

This clone was seen only a few times. The rearrangement links TRBV7-9 to TRBJ2-1; D gene unclear. Germline CDR1 reads SEHNR; CDR2 reads FQNEAQ (reference sequence). This CDR3 region has 11 residues. V lost 3 bases and J 7 bases, leaving 4 bases between the germline ends. CDR3 loop: CASSFQNEQFF. The CDR3 DNA is TGTGCCAGCAGCTTTCAGAATGAGCAGTTCTTC.

This clone was recorded a few times. The chain combines TRBV6-1 with TRBJ1-1, with D perhaps matching TRBD1 (6 bases). Trimming removed 5 bases at V and 7 bases at J, with 17 bases between. The CDR3 is 14 amino acids. Germline CDR1 and CDR2: MNHNS and SASEGT. The CDR3 region is CASSPPGGRFEAFF. For the CDR3, the DNA is TGTGCCAGCAGTCCCCCCGGGGGGCGGTTTGAAGCTTTCTTT.

This rearrangement joins TRBV11-2 to TRBJ2-3; D ambiguous. This CDR3 comprises 11 residues. V was trimmed by 4 bases and J by 5 bases, leaving 4 bases between them. From germline, CDR1 is SGHAT and CDR2 FQNNGV. The CDR3 loop reads CASSSGDTQYF. Written as DNA, the CDR3 is TGTGCCAGCAGCTCCGGAGATACGCAGTATTTT.

The genes are TRBV15 and TRBJ1-5; D uncertain. This CDR3 is 14 amino acids long. V was trimmed by 5 bases and J by 0 bases, leaving 8 bases between them. Germline CDR1 is LNHNV and CDR2 is YYDKDF (reference sequence). The CDR3 sequence: CATSEYYSNQPQHF. CDR3 nucleotide sequence: TGTGCCACCAGCGAATACTATAGCAATCAGCCCCAGCATTTT. Full variable domain (outside the CDR3, taken from reference TRBV15 and TRBJ1-5): DAMVIQNPRYQVTQFGKPVTLSCSQTLNHNVMYWYQQKSSQAPKLLFHYYDKDFNNEADTPDNFQSRRPNTSFCFLDIRSPGLGDTAMYLCATSEYYSNQPQHFGDGTRLSIL.

The rearrangement joins TRBV4-1 to TRBJ2-2; TRBD2 might be the D (5 bases). With 3 bases removed from V and 1 base from J, the gap between germline ends came to 9 bases. Germline V lookup: CDR1 MGHRA, CDR2 YSYEKL. The CDR3 contains 15 residues. The CDR3 loop is CASSQLAGNTGELFF. Here the CDR3 DNA reads TGCGCCAGCAGCCAGCTCGCGGGGAACACCGGGGAGCTGTTTTTT.

The V gene is TRBV19, the J gene TRBJ2-4; tentatively, D is TRBD1 (6 bases). V was trimmed by 11 bases and J by 1 base, leaving 12 bases between them. From germline, CDR1 is LNHDA and CDR2 SQIVND (reference sequence). The CDR3 covers 13 residues. CDR3 loop: CAVSQGAKNIQYF. CDR3 DNA sequence: TGTGCCGTTTCCCAGGGGGCCAAAAACATTCAGTACTTC.

The rearrangement uses TRBV5-6 and TRBJ1-2; D gene unclear. CDR1 and CDR2 (germline): SGHDT, YYEEEE. The CDR3 contains 11 residues. V was shortened by 4 bases and J by 8 bases, with 9 bases between the two germline ends. CDR3 in amino acids: CASSQRGGYTF. The DNA of the CDR3 is TGTGCCAGCAGCCAGCGAGGAGGCTACACCTTC.

This sequence joins TRBV6-1 and TRBJ2-3, with D possibly TRBD2 on 6 matching bases. The V and J ends lost 5 bases and 4 bases respectively, with 16 bases between them. The CDR3 is made up of 15 amino acids. Per germline, CDR1 MNHNS and CDR2 SASEGT. The CDR3 bases are TGTGCCAGCAGTTTTGACCGGGGAGGCGCAGATACGCAGTATTTT. This codes for CASSFDRGGADTQYF.

V usage is TRBV9 and J usage is TRBJ2-2; 13 bases are shared with TRBD2. CDR1 SGDLS and CDR2 YYNGEE come from the germline V gene. The trim removed 4 bases at V and 8 bases at J, leaving 8 bases unmatched. The CDR3 consists of 16 residues. CDR3 nucleotides: TGTGCCAGCAGCCTGGGACTAGCGGGGATCACGGGGGAGCTGTTTTTT. Protein product: CASSLGLAGITGELFF.

This chain links TRBV4-3 with TRBJ2-5; the D is unclear. The DNA end is a closer match to TRBJ2-7, so the J assignment may be wrong. Germline loops: CDR1 LGHNA, CDR2 YSLEER. The CDR3 contains 13 residues. The DNA for the CDR3 is TGCGCCAGCAGCCAAGAATTACTATACGAGCAGTACTTC. Translation gives CASSQELLYEQYF.

In its sample, this clone was seen once. The rearrangement links TRBV5-1 to TRBJ1-1, with TRBD1 matching over 7 bases. The J segment lost 11 bases and the V segment lost 4 bases, leaving 14 bases of the junction unmatched. CDR3 size: 14 residues. Germline CDR1 SGHRS, CDR2 YFSETQ. This CDR3 reads CASSTGPGTAFAFF. The CDR3 nucleotides are TGCGCCAGCAGCACTGGTCCCGGGACAGCCTTCGCTTTCTTT. The whole variable domain, remainder taken from reference TRBV5-1 and TRBJ1-1, is KAGVTQTPRYLIKTRGQQVTLSCSPISGHRSVSWYQQTPGQGLQFLFEYFSETQRNKGNFPGRFSGRQFSNSRSEMNVSTLELGDSALYLCASSTGPGTAFAFFGQGTRLTVV.

There are a few counts of this clone. The genes are TRBV11-2 and TRBJ1-1; 11 bases are shared with TRBD1. Germline-derived CDR1 and CDR2 are SGHAT and FQNNGV. CDR3 length: 14 residues. V was clipped by 4 bases and J by 8 bases; unmatched bases: 6. The CDR3 sequence is CASSSEWTGGEAFF. The CDR3 DNA reads TGTGCCAGCAGCTCCGAGTGGACAGGGGGCGAAGCTTTCTTT.

This chain uses TRBV25-1 with TRBJ1-5; possible D gene TRBD1, 6 bases. The germline V and J ends were trimmed by 3 bases and 5 bases, with 14 bases remaining between them. Germline CDR1 and CDR2: MGHDK and SYGVNS. This CDR3 has 15 amino acids. CDR3 in DNA: TGTGCCAGCAGTGATTCACAGGGCACCGATCAGCCCCAGCATTTT. Residues: CASSDSQGTDQPQHF. The entire variable domain, with the rest obtained from reference TRBV25-1 and TRBJ1-5, is as follows: EADIYQTPRYLVIGTGKKITLECSQTMGHDKMYWYQQDPGMELHLIHYSYGVNSTEKGDLSSESTVSRIRTEHFPLTLESARPSHTSQYLCASSDSQGTDQPQHFGDGTRLSIL.

The V and J genes are TRBV5-6 and TRBJ1-2; D gene unclear. V lost 4 bases to trimming and J lost 2 bases, with 6 bases between them. This CDR3 has 12 residues. Germline V gene sequence: CDR1 SGHDT, CDR2 YYEEEE. CDR3 DNA: TGTGCCAGCAGCGGCACCAACTATGGCTACACCTTC. Residues: CASSGTNYGYTF.

The genes are TRBV4-1 and TRBJ1-5; D remains ambiguous. Trimming removed 0 bases from V and 4 bases from J, with 4 bases in between. CDR3 size: 13 residues. Germline-derived CDR1 and CDR2 are MGHRA and YSYEKL. The CDR3 is CASSQDPNQPQHF. CDR3 in DNA: TGCGCCAGCAGCCAAGATCCGAATCAGCCCCAGCATTTT.

The V gene is TRBV12-5, the J gene TRBJ2-2; 8 bases fit TRBD1. The CDR3 runs 13 residues. V gave up 6 bases and J gave up 6 bases; unmatched junction bases: 3. From germline, CDR1 is LGHNT and CDR2 FRNRAP. The CDR3 is CASGRTGSGELFF. CDR3 in DNA: TGTGCTAGTGGCCGGACAGGGTCCGGGGAGCTGTTTTTT.

This rearrangement joins TRBV7-2 to TRBJ2-6; a possible D gene is TRBD1 (6 bases). Trimming took off 0 bases at V and 0 bases at J, with 9 bases between the two ends. The CDR3 loop spans 17 amino acids. Germline CDR1 SGHTA, CDR2 FQGNSA. In nucleotides, the CDR3 is TGTGCCAGCAGCTTAGCAGGGGGAGTCTCTGGGGCCAACGTCCTGACTTTC. This gives the protein CASSLAGGVSGANVLTF.

The CDR3 here is CASIDAGGQFF. The CDR3 DNA is TGTGCCAGCATCGACGCCGGGGGGCAGTTCTTC. The chain recombines TRBV6-5 with TRBJ2-1; D is possibly TRBD2 (6 bases). Trimming took 7 bases from V and 12 from J, leaving 13 bases between them. This CDR3 has 11 residues. CDR1 is MNHEY, CDR2 SVGAGI, per germline.

V is TRBV9 and J is TRBJ2-1; 8 nucleotides line up with TRBD1. Germline V gene lookup returns CDR1 SGDLS and CDR2 YYNGEE. V shed 0 bases, J shed 0 bases, and the junction held 8 bases outside the gene matches. The CDR3 totals 18 residues. CDR3 nucleotide sequence: TGTGCCAGCAGCGTAGCATCAGGGGGCTCCCACTCCTACAATGAGCAGTTCTTC. Its translation: CASSVASGGSHSYNEQFF.

This chain uses TRBV7-2 with TRBJ2-2; tentative D call: TRBD1 (6 bases). This CDR3 spans 14 amino acids. Looked up from germline, CDR1 is SGHTA and CDR2 is FQGNSA. V was cut by 5 bases and J by 2 bases, with 9 bases left in between. The chain's CDR3 is CASSPDRNTGELFF. The CDR3 nucleotides are TGTGCCAGCAGCCCGGACAGAAACACCGGGGAGCTGTTTTTT. Combining the CDR3 with reference TRBV7-2 and TRBJ2-2 gives the whole variable domain GAGVSQSPSNKVTEKGKDVELRCDPISGHTALYWYRQSLGQGLEFLIYFQGNSAPDKSGLPSDRFSAERTGGSVSTLTIQRTQQEDSAVYLCASSPDRNTGELFFGEGSRLTVL.

The chain links TRBV11-1 to TRBJ1-4; 11 nucleotides match TRBD1. The CDR3 extends over 14 amino acids. The V gene's germline CDR1 is SGHAT and CDR2 FQDESV (reference sequence). With V trimmed by 8 bases and J by 8 bases, 7 bases remained unmatched. CDR3 loop: CASAPRTGGEKLFF. As DNA, the CDR3 is TGTGCCAGCGCGCCCCGGACAGGGGGCGAAAAACTGTTTTTT. Full variable domain (missing parts from reference TRBV11-1 and TRBJ1-4): EAEVAQSPRYKITEKSQAVAFWCDPISGHATLYWYRQILGQGPELLVQFQDESVVDDSQLPKDRFSAERLKGVDSTLKIQPAELGDSAMYLCASAPRTGGEKLFFGSGTQLSVL.

V gene TRBV30 combines with J gene TRBJ2-7; 9 bases map to TRBD1. The CDR3 length is 15 residues. Germline-derived CDR1 and CDR2 are GTSNPN and SVGIG (reference sequence). Unmatched junction bases numbered 9, after V lost 3 bases and J lost 3 bases. CDR3 in amino acids: CAWSLLGTGNYEQYF. The CDR3 nucleotides are TGTGCCTGGAGCCTCCTTGGGACAGGGAACTACGAGCAGTACTTC.

Concerning this clone: A read error may produce the germline difference seen at one junction end. Other DNA sequences in this specimen translate into the identical CDR3. The J gene is TRBJ1-6, the V gene TRBV7-2; D gene ambiguous. CDR1 SGHTA and CDR2 FQGNSA come from the germline V gene. CDR3 length: 15 amino acids. The CDR3 spells CASSLRVPQGSPLHF. DNA of the CDR3: TGTGCCAGTAGCTTACGGGTGCCCCAAGGTTCACCCCTCCACTTT.

The chain links TRBV11-2 to TRBJ2-1; 8 nucleotides match TRBD2. Germline assignment: CDR1 SGHAT and CDR2 FQNNGV. The CDR3 length is 15 residues. J was trimmed by 4 bases and V by 4 bases; bases with no gene match: 6. The CDR3 protein is CASSSKRGPYNEQFF. CDR3 in DNA: TGTGCCAGCAGCTCCAAGCGGGGGCCTTACAATGAGCAGTTCTTC.

The V gene is TRBV29-1, the J gene TRBJ1-1; no definite D call. CDR3 size: 16 residues. V gave up 7 bases and J gave up 1 base, with 22 bases separating them. Germline loops: CDR1 SQVTM, CDR2 ANQGSEA. The CDR3 nucleotides read TGCAGCGCCGACCACTTCACCGGGAGGTCGAACACTGAAGCTTTCTTT. This gives the protein CSADHFTGRSNTEAFF.